These T cell receptor beta chains were read from a single sample in a study of T-cell reconstitution after alpha-beta-depleted transplantation in children. One entry per CDR3 protein, called by TCRdb with MiXCR from the PCR reads. Of about 350,000 distinct CDR3 sequences listed, around 15% were seen once; the top ten hold roughly two fifths. Sequences were derived from PBMCs, mostly from graft donor cells, sampled 360 days after TCRalphabeta/CD19-depleted stem cell transplant. The source is a male patient under 10 years old who had a stem cell transplant for acute lymphoblastic leukemia, so the T cells may come from the graft donor. CDR3s include the opening cysteine and the closing phenylalanine or tryptophan. D genes are given only for firm matches. Size tells how often a clone was seen (once, few, many) or the class of an expanded clone, and some rows leave it out.

TRBJ2-7 - TRBV25-1 many TGTGCCAGCAGTGATTCCGATACAGGGAACTCCTACGAGCAGTACTTC CASSDSDTGNSYEQYF
TRBJ2-7 - TRBV6-1 few TGTGCCAGCAGAATCCGCTACGAGCAGTACTTC CASRIRYEQYF
TRBJ2-7 - TRBV9 - TGTGCCAGCAGCGTCGGGACTCGGAGTCTCTACGAGCAGTACTTC CASSVGTRSLYEQYF
TRBJ2-7 - TRBV10-3 few TGTGCCATCAGTGAGAGGGACTCCTACGAGCAGTACTTC CAISERDSYEQYF
TRBJ2-1 TRBD2 TRBV20-1 many TGCAGTGCTAGTGCGCTAGCGGGACTCGATGAGCAGTTCTTC CSASALAGLDEQFF
TRBJ2-1 TRBD2 TRBV28 - TGTGCCAGCAGTTGGCCTTTCTCTAGCGGGAGGGATAATGAGCAGTTCTTC CASSWPFSSGRDNEQFF
TRBJ2-1 - TRBV14 - TGTGCCAGTTCACAGGGTCCGGAGCAGTTCTTC CASSQGPEQFF
TRBJ1-2 - TRBV28 few TGTGCCAGCGCGGGGCTGGAGGGCTACACCTTC CASAGLEGYTF
TRBJ1-4 - TRBV29-1 few TGCAGCGTTGGGGCGGGCAAAGGTGAAAAACTGTTTTTT CSVGAGKGEKLFF
TRBJ1-2 - TRBV28 - TGTGCCAGCAGCTCAGGGACGGATAACTATGGCTACACCTTC CASSSGTDNYGYTF
TRBJ2-3 - TRBV10-2 - TGCGCCAGCGCCGAGGGGCCCCTTTATACGCAGTATTTT CASAEGPLYTQYF
TRBJ2-3 - TRBV12-3/TRBV12-4 - TGTGCCAGCAGTCGCGGGACAGTTGATGCAGATACGCAGTATTTT CASSRGTVDADTQYF
TRBJ2-1 - TRBV4-3 few TGCGCCAGCAGCCAAAACCCCAGGGGGGGCTCCTACAATGAGCAGTTCTTC CASSQNPRGGSYNEQFF
TRBJ1-2 - TRBV28 - TGTGCCAGCAGTTTAAGGGCAGGTTTCCGCTACACCTTC CASSLRAGFRYTF
TRBJ2-1 TRBD1 TRBV7-3 - TGTGCCAGCAGCTTAGACGGGACAGGGGTCGGCAATGAGCAGTTCTTC CASSLDGTGVGNEQFF
TRBJ2-2 TRBD2 TRBV6-1 few TGTGCCAGCAGGAGACTAGCGGGAGGCTACACCGGGGAGCTGTTTTTT CASRRLAGGYTGELFF
TRBJ2-1 TRBD2 TRBV11-1 - TGTGCCAGCAGCTTAGCCAGGACTAGCGGGAAGTACAATGAGCAGTTCTTC CASSLARTSGKYNEQFF
TRBJ2-5 - TRBV4-1 many TGCGCCAGCAGCCAAAGGTCGGGACAAGAGACCCAGTACTTC CASSQRSGQETQYF
TRBJ2-2 TRBD2 TRBV29-1 many TGCAGCGTTGAGGTCCCAGCGGGGCCTAGGGGGGAGCTGTTTTTT CSVEVPAGPRGELFF
TRBJ2-5 - TRBV28 few TGTGCCACCCATGGGGTGAATAGCGAGTACTACCAAGAGACCCAGTACTTC CATHGVNSEYYQETQYF
TRBJ2-5 - TRBV5-1 few TGCGCCAGCAGCTTGCCTTCCCCCCAAGAGACCCAGTACTTC CASSLPSPQETQYF
TRBJ2-3 TRBD2 TRBV4-3 few TGCGCCAGCAGCCAAGACGCCTGGGCTAGCGGGAGGACAGATACGCAGTATTTT CASSQDAWASGRTDTQYF
TRBJ2-1 TRBD1 TRBV7-9 few TGTGCCAGCAGCTCGCTAGCCGGGACAGGCTACAATGAGCAGTTCTTC CASSSLAGTGYNEQFF
TRBJ2-1 - TRBV7-8 - TGTGCCAGCAGCTTAAGAAGGACGTGGACCTTAAGCTTCGACAATGAGCAGTTCTTC CASSLRRTWTLSFDNEQFF
TRBJ2-3 TRBD2 TRBV20-1 few TGCAGTGCTCCCCGGACTAGCGGAAGGGATACGCAGTATTTT CSAPRTSGRDTQYF
TRBJ2-1 TRBD1 TRBV7-3 few TGTGCCAGCAGCTTAAACCCTCCGGGACAGCACTACTTGGCTGAGCAGTTCTTC CASSLNPPGQHYLAEQFF
TRBJ1-1 - TRBV7-9 many TGTGCCAGCAGCTTAGCAGGGTGGTCTGAAGCTTTCTTT CASSLAGWSEAFF
TRBJ1-1 - TRBV6-2/TRBV6-3 few TGTGCCAGCAGTTACCACTGGAACACTGAAGCTTTCTTT CASSYHWNTEAFF
TRBJ2-3 TRBD1 TRBV4-3 many TGCGCCAGCAGCCAATGGGACAGGGGAACTGGGCAGTATTTT CASSQWDRGTGQYF
TRBJ2-1 TRBD2 TRBV9 few TGTGCCAGCAGCTCCTGGACTAGCGGGAGGGCATTTGGGGATGAGCAGTTCTTC CASSSWTSGRAFGDEQFF
TRBJ2-2 - TRBV11-3 many TGTGCCAGCAGCCAATTTTATAGGGGTAGCGCAGACACCGGGGAGCTGTTTTTT CASSQFYRGSADTGELFF
TRBJ2-1 - TRBV7-2 few TGTGCCAGCAGCCCCCCATTTAGAGATGAGCAGTTCTTC CASSPPFRDEQFF
TRBJ1-2 - TRBV6-5 - TGTGCCAGCAGTTACTGGGGGAGAAAAGTCGACGGCTACACCTTC CASSYWGRKVDGYTF
TRBJ2-7 - TRBV7-9 few TGTGCCAGCAGCCAGTCGGGGATCTACCGCTACGAGCAGTACTTC CASSQSGIYRYEQYF
TRBJ1-4 - TRBV12-3/TRBV12-4 few TGTGCCAGCAGTTTATTCCAGGGACCTAATGAAAAACTGTTTTTT CASSLFQGPNEKLFF
TRBJ2-7 TRBD2 TRBV12-3/TRBV12-4 few TGTGCCAGCAGTTTGGCTGGGGAGGGCCGCTACGAGCAGTACTTC CASSLAGEGRYEQYF
TRBJ2-7 - TRBV12-3/TRBV12-4 - TGTGCCAGCAGTTTTCAGGGGTCTAGCGGTCTGGGAGAGCAGTACTTC CASSFQGSSGLGEQYF
TRBJ2-5 - TRBV28 many TGTGCCAGCAGTTGGGTACTGTACCAAGAGACCCAGTACTTC CASSWVLYQETQYF
TRBJ2-1 - TRBV29-1 - TGCAGCGTTGCCGAGGTCTTACTGCGTCCGGGGTCTAATGAGCAGTTCTTC CSVAEVLLRPGSNEQFF
TRBJ2-1 TRBD2 TRBV28 - TGTGCCAGCAGCACGACGTCGGGAGGAATAAGAAGGGTGTACAATGAGCAGTTCTTC CASSTTSGGIRRVYNEQFF
TRBJ1-4 - TRBV28 - TGTGCCAGCAAAGTGTCAACTAATGAAAAACTGTTTTTT CASKVSTNEKLFF